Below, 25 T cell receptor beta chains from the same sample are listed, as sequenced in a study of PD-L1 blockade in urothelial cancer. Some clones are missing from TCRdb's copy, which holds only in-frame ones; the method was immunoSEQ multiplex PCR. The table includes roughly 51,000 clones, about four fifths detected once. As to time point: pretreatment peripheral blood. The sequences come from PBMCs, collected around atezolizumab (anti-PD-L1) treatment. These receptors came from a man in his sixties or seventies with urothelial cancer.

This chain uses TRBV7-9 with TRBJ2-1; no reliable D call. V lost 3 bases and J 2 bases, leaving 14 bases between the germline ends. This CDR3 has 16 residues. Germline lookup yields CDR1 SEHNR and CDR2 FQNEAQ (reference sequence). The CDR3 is CASSFGVERPYNEQFF. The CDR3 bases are TGTGCCAGCAGCTTTGGCGTGGAGCGTCCCTACAATGAGCAGTTCTTC.

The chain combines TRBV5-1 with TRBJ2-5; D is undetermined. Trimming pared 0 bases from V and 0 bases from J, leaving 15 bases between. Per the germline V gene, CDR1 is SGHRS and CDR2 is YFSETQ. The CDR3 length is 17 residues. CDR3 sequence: CASSLGADSAYQETQYF. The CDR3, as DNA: TGCGCCAGCAGCTTGGGGGCTGATTCGGCGTACCAAGAGACCCAGTACTTC. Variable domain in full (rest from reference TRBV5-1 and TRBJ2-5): KAGVTQTPRYLIKTRGQQVTLSCSPISGHRSVSWYQQTPGQGLQFLFEYFSETQRNKGNFPGRFSGRQFSNSRSEMNVSTLELGDSALYLCASSLGADSAYQETQYFGPGTRLLVL.

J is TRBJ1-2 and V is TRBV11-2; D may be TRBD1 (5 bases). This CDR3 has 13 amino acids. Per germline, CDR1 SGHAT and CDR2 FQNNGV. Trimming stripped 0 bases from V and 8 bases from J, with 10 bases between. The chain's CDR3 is CASSLDRVDGYTF. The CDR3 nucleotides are TGTGCCAGCAGCTTAGACAGGGTGGACGGCTACACCTTC.

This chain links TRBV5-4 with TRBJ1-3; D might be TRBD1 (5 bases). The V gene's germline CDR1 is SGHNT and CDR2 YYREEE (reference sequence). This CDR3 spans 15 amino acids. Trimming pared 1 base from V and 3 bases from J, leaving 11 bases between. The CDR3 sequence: CASSLTGIGGNTIYF. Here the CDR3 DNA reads TGTGCCAGCAGCTTGACAGGCATAGGTGGAAACACCATATATTTT.

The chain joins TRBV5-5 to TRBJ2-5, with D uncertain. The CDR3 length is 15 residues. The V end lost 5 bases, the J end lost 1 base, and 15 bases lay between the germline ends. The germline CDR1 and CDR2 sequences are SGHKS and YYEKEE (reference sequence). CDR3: CASSSTLGFQETQYF. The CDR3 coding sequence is TGTGCCAGCAGTTCTACCCTCGGTTTCCAAGAGACCCAGTACTTC. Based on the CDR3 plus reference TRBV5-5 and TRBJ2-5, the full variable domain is DAGVTQSPTHLIKTRGQQVTLRCSPISGHKSVSWYQQVLGQGPQFIFQYYEKEERGRGNFPDRFSARQFPNYSSELNVNALLLGDSALYLCASSSTLGFQETQYFGPGTRLLVL.

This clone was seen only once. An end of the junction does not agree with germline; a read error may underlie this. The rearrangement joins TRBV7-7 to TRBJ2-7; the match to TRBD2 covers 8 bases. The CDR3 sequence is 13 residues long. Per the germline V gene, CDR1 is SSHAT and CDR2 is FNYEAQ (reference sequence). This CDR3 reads CASSPGTSYEQYF. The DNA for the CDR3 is TGTGCTAGCAGTCCCGGGACTAGTTACGAGCAGTACTTC. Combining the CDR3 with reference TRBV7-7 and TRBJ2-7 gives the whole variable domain GAGVSQSPRYKVTKRGQDVTLRCDPISSHATLYWYQQALGQGPEFLTYFNYEAQPDKSGLPSDRFSAERPEGSISTLTIQRTEQRDSAMYRCASSPGTSYEQYFGPGTRLTVT.

The CDR3 protein is CASSPPLAPIYEQYF. CDR3 nucleotide sequence: TGTGCCAGTAGTCCCCCGCTAGCGCCTATTTACGAGCAGTACTTC. The V call is TRBV19, the J call TRBJ2-7, with D tentatively TRBD2 (6 bases). The CDR3 is 15 residues long. V dropped 5 bases and J dropped 4 bases, with 18 bases sitting between them. From germline, CDR1 is LNHDA and CDR2 SQIVND (reference sequence). The full variable domain, rest sourced from reference TRBV19 and TRBJ2-7, is DGGITQSPKYLFRKEGQNVTLSCEQNLNHDAMYWYRQDPGQGLRLIYYSQIVNDFQKGDIAEGYSVSREKKESFPLTVTSAQKNPTAFYLCASSPPLAPIYEQYFGPGTRLTVT.

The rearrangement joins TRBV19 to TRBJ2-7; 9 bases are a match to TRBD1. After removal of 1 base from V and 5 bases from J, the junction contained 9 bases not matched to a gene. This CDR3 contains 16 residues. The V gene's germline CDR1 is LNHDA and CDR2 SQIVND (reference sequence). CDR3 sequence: CASSIAAGTGSNEQYF. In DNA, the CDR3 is TGTGCCAGTAGTATAGCTGCCGGGACAGGGAGCAACGAGCAGTACTTC.

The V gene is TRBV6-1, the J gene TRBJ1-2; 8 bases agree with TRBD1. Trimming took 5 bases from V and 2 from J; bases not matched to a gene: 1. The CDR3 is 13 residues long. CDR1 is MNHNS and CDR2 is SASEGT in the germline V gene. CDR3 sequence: CASSRDRNYGYTF. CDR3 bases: TGTGCCAGCAGTCGGGACAGGAACTATGGCTACACCTTC.

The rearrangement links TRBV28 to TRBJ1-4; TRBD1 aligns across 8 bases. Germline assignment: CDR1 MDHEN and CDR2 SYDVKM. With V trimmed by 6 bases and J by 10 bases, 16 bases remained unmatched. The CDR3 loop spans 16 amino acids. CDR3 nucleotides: TGTGCCAGCAGCACCACAGGGGGACCCGTCGTTGGAAAACTGTTTTTT. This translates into CASSTTGGPVVGKLFF.

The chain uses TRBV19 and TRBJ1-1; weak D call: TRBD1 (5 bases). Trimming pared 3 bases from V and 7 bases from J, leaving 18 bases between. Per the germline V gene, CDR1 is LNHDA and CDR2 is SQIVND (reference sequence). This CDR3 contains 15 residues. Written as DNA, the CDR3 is TGTGCCAGTAGTATTGAGGTAGGGGCATTCAGTGAAGCTTTCTTT. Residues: CASSIEVGAFSEAFF.

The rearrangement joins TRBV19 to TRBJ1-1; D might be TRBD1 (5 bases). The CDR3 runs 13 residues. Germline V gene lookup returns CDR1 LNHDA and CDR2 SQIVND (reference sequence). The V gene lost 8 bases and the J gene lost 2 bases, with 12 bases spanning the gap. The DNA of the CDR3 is TGTGCCAGTGCGCCAGGGATAAACACTGAAGCTTTCTTT. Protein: CASAPGINTEAFF.

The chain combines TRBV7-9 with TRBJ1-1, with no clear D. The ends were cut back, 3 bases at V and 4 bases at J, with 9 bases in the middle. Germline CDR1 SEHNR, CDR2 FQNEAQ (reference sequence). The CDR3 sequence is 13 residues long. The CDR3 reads CASSFSAGTEAFF. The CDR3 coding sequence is TGTGCCAGCAGCTTCTCCGCCGGCACTGAAGCTTTCTTT.

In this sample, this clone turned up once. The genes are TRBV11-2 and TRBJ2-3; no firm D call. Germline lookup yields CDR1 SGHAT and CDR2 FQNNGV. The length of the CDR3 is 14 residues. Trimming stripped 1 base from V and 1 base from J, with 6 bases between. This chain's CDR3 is CASSLATGTDTQYF. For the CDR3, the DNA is TGTGCCAGCAGCTTAGCCACGGGCACAGATACGCAGTATTTT.

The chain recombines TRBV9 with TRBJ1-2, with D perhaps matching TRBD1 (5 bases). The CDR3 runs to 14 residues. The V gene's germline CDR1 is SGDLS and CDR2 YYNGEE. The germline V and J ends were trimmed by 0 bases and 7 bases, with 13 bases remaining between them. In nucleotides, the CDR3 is TGTGCCAGCAGCGTAGATGTGTCAGGGCGTGGCTACACCTTC. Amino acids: CASSVDVSGRGYTF.

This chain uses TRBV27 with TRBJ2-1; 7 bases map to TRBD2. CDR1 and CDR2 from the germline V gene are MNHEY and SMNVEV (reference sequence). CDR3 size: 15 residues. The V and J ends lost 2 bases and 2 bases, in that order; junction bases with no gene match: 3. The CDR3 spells CASSLTGGAYNEQFF. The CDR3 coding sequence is TGTGCCAGCAGTTTAACGGGGGGTGCCTACAATGAGCAGTTCTTC.

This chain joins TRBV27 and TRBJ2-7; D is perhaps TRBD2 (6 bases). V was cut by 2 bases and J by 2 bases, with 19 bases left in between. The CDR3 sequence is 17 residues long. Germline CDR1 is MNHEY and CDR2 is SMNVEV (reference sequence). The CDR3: CASSLRVGAGIPYEQYF. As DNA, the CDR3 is TGTGCCAGCAGTTTAAGGGTAGGGGCGGGGATCCCCTACGAGCAGTACTTC.

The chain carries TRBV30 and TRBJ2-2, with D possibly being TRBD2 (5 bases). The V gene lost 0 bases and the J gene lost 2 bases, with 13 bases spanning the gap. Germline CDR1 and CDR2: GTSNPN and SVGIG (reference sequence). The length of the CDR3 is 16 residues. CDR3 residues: CAWSVVLGLNTGELFF. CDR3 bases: TGTGCCTGGAGTGTCGTTCTAGGACTTAACACCGGGGAGCTGTTTTTT.

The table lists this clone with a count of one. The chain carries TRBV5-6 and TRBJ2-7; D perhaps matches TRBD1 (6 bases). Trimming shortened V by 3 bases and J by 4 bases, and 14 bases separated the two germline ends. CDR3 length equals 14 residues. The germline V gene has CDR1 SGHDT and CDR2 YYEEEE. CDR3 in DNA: TGTGCCAGCAGCTCCCGAAACCAGGGGTACGAGCAGTACTTC. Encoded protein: CASSSRNQGYEQYF.

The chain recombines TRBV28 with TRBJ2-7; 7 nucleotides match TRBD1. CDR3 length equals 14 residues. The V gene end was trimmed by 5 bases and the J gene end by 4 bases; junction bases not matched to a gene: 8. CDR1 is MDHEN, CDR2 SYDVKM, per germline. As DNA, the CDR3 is TGTGCCAGCAGTCCCCCGACAGGGCGTTACGAGCAGTACTTC. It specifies CASSPPTGRYEQYF.

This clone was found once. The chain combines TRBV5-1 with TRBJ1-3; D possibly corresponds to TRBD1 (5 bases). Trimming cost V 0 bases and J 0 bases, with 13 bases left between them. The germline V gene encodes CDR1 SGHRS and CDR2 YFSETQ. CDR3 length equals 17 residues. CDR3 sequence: CASSLGGSQYSGNTIYF. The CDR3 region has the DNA TGCGCCAGCAGCTTGGGGGGCAGCCAGTACTCTGGAAACACCATATATTTT.

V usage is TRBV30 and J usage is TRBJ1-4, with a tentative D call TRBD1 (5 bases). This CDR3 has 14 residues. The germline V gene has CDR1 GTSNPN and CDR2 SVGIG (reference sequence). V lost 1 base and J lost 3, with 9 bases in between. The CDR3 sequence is CAWSGGQANEKLFF. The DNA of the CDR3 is TGTGCCTGGAGTGGCGGACAAGCTAATGAAAAACTGTTTTTT.

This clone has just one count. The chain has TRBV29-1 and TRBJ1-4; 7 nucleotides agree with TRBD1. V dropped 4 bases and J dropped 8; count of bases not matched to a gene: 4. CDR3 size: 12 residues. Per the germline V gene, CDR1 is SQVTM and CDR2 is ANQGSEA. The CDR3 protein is CSVGRGDEKLFF. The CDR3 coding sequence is TGCAGCGTTGGCAGGGGGGACGAAAAACTGTTTTTT.

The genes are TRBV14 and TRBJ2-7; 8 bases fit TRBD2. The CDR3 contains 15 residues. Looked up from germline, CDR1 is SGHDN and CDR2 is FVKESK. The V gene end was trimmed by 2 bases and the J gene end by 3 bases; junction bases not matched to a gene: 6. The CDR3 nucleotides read TGTGCCAGCAGCCAACCGGGACTAGGACACTACGAGCAGTACTTC. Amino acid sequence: CASSQPGLGHYEQYF.

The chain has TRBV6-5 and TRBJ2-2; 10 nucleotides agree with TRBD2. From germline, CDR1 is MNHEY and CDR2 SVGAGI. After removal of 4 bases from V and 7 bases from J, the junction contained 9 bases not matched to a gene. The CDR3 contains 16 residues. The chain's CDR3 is CASSLTPSGSLGELFF. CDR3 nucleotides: TGTGCCAGCAGTTTAACCCCTAGCGGGAGCCTCGGGGAGCTGTTTTTT.